A single sample is the source of the 30 T cell receptor beta chains below, sequenced in a study of T cell changes during pregnancy in multiple sclerosis. Repertoires were generated with immunoSEQ multiplex PCR, while TCRdb's copy carries only in-frame clones and drops some. The data show around 56,000 clones, over 75% seen once. Sequencing used peripheral blood, obtained in the first trimester of pregnancy. Receptors originate from a female donor in good health, enrolled as a control in a pregnancy study.

The chain employs TRBV2 and TRBJ1-1; D may be TRBD1 (6 bases). Germline CDR1 and CDR2: SNHLY and FYNNEI. With 6 bases removed from V and 4 bases from J, the gap between germline ends came to 12 bases. There are 13 residues in the CDR3. CDR3 sequence: CASSYRDGTEAFF. The CDR3 nucleotides are TGTGCCAGCAGCTACAGGGATGGCACTGAAGCTTTCTTT. The full variable domain, completed using reference TRBV2 and TRBJ1-1, is EPEVTQTPSHQVTQMGQEVILRCVPISNHLYFYWYRQILGQKVEFLVSFYNNEISEKSEIFDDQFSVERPDGSNFTLKIRSTKLEDSAMYFCASSYRDGTEAFFGQGTRLTVV.

The chain combines TRBV6-7 with TRBJ2-3; 13 bases align to TRBD2. TRBV6-7 is treated as an ORF (open reading frame) with a function not yet certain. V gave up 2 bases and J gave up 4 bases; unmatched junction bases: 12. The CDR3 has 19 residues. DNA of the CDR3: TGTGCCAGCAGTTACCGACTAGCGGGGGGCCTTGTTTCCTCAGATACGCAGTATTTT. It encodes CASSYRLAGGLVSSDTQYF.

This clone was detected only once. The CDR3 here is CAIRRGGGKINEQFF. Here the CDR3 DNA reads TGTGCCATCAGGCGGGGGGGCGGGAAAATCAATGAGCAGTTCTTC. The V gene is TRBV10-3, the J gene TRBJ2-1, with 9 bases fitting TRBD2. V lost 6 bases to trimming and J lost 6 bases; unmatched junction nucleotides: 9. From germline, CDR1 is ENHRY and CDR2 SYGVKD. CDR3 length: 15 residues.

The chain employs TRBV4-1 and TRBJ2-3; possibly TRBD2 for D (7 bases). Germline V CDR1 and CDR2: MGHRA, YSYEKL. The CDR3 runs 16 residues. Trimming stripped 1 base from V and 2 bases from J, with 13 bases between. The chain's CDR3 is CASSQVGGGLTDTQYF. The CDR3 nucleotides are TGCGCCAGCAGCCAAGTGGGCGGGGGCCTCACAGATACGCAGTATTTT.

The genes are TRBV5-4 and TRBJ2-1; TRBD2 is a possible D gene (6 bases). The CDR3 contains 14 residues. CDR1 and CDR2 from the germline V gene are SGHNT and YYREEE (reference sequence). V was clipped by 2 bases and J by 4 bases, with 10 bases between them. The CDR3 protein is CASSFGGTYNEQFF. The CDR3 nucleotides read TGTGCCAGCAGCTTCGGCGGGACTTACAATGAGCAGTTCTTC.

V usage is TRBV7-2 and J usage is TRBJ2-1, with D unresolved. V was pared by 0 bases and J by 7 bases, with 10 bases between. The CDR3 runs 14 residues. CDR1 is SGHTA, CDR2 FQGNSA, per germline. This CDR3 reads CASSLAYRANEQFF. CDR3 sequence (DNA): TGTGCCAGCAGCTTAGCGTATCGAGCAAATGAGCAGTTCTTC.

This clone was observed once. The V and J genes are TRBV27 and TRBJ1-6; 7 bases agree with TRBD1. This CDR3 contains 16 residues. Germline-derived CDR1 and CDR2 are MNHEY and SMNVEV (reference sequence). V was clipped by 3 bases and J by 1 base; unmatched bases: 3. CDR3 sequence: CASSFGQVSYNSPLHF. The CDR3 DNA reads as TGTGCCAGCAGTTTCGGACAGGTTTCCTATAATTCACCCCTCCACTTT.

The CDR3 region is CASSEPTGTGGRGAFF. The CDR3 nucleotides are TGCGCCAGCAGTGAGCCCACCGGGACAGGGGGCCGAGGAGCTTTCTTT. This chain links TRBV10-2 with TRBJ1-1; 12 positions agree with TRBD1. The CDR3 has 16 residues. V was pared by 2 bases and J by 10 bases, with 11 bases of the junction left unmatched. The germline V gene encodes CDR1 WSHSY and CDR2 SAAADI.

This clone has only a few counts. The V and J genes are TRBV7-9 and TRBJ1-4; unclear D gene. The CDR3 runs to 15 residues. V dropped 1 base and J dropped 0 bases, with 6 bases sitting between them. The germline V gene encodes CDR1 SEHNR and CDR2 FQNEAQ (reference sequence). CDR3 in amino acids: CASSLGVATNEKLFF. The DNA of the CDR3 is TGTGCCAGCAGCTTAGGAGTGGCAACTAATGAAAAACTGTTTTTT.

This chain joins TRBV27 and TRBJ1-1; D uncertain. The CDR3 runs 16 residues. Germline V lookup: CDR1 MNHEY, CDR2 SMNVEV (reference sequence). Trimming removed 5 bases from V and 0 bases from J, with 16 bases in between. CDR3 protein: CASSKGKGGMNTEAFF. The CDR3 coding sequence is TGTGCCAGCAGTAAGGGTAAGGGCGGGATGAACACTGAAGCTTTCTTT.

The chain is built from TRBV19 and TRBJ1-1; possibly TRBD1 for D (5 bases). V dropped 5 bases and J dropped 0 bases, with 10 bases sitting between them. The germline V gene encodes CDR1 LNHDA and CDR2 SQIVND (reference sequence). The CDR3 consists of 14 residues. The CDR3 loop reads CASSEQDLNTEAFF. The CDR3 DNA follows: TGTGCCAGTAGTGAACAGGACCTGAACACTGAAGCTTTCTTT.

The chain links TRBV7-9 to TRBJ2-5, with D possibly matching TRBD1 (5 bases). From germline, CDR1 is SEHNR and CDR2 FQNEAQ (reference sequence). The ends were cut back, 5 bases at V and 5 bases at J, with 9 bases in the middle. CDR3 length: 12 residues. CDR3 nucleotides: TGTGCCAGCAGCAAGGGGCGGGAGACCCAGTACTTC. Protein product: CASSKGRETQYF.

The chain has TRBV27 and TRBJ1-5; no firm D call. Trimming took off 0 bases at V and 6 bases at J, with 12 bases between the two ends. The length of the CDR3 is 15 residues. CDR1 is MNHEY, CDR2 SMNVEV, per germline (reference sequence). The DNA for the CDR3 is TGTGCCAGCAGTTTATCCCCCTACGGCGGTCAGCCCCAGCATTTT. Its translation is CASSLSPYGGQPQHF.

The chain links TRBV7-6 to TRBJ1-5; D not resolved. Germline-derived CDR1 and CDR2 are SGHVS and FNYEAQ. The V and J ends lost 5 bases and 4 bases respectively, with 15 bases between them. The CDR3 runs to 15 residues. CDR3 loop: CASSRMSGLNQPQHF. CDR3 sequence (DNA): TGTGCCAGCAGCCGGATGTCAGGTCTTAATCAGCCCCAGCATTTT.

This rearrangement joins TRBV6-1 to TRBJ1-1, with TRBD1 identical over 8 bases. V shed 2 bases, J shed 5 bases, and the junction held 10 bases outside the gene matches. The CDR3 contains 16 residues. Germline V lookup: CDR1 MNHNS, CDR2 SASEGT. CDR3 protein: CASSERAGGAGTEAFF. CDR3 DNA sequence: TGTGCCAGCAGTGAAAGGGCAGGGGGCGCCGGAACTGAAGCTTTCTTT.

V usage is TRBV11-2 and J usage is TRBJ1-4; TRBD1 matches 8 bases. The germline CDR1 and CDR2 sequences are SGHAT and FQNNGV. The trim removed 4 bases at V and 8 bases at J, leaving 3 bases unmatched. The CDR3 covers 13 residues. The CDR3: CASSSQGGEKLFF. CDR3 nucleotide sequence: TGTGCCAGCAGCTCACAGGGGGGAGAAAAACTGTTTTTT.

The rearrangement joins TRBV6-1 to TRBJ2-7; 7 positions match TRBD1. The ends lost 10 bases at V and 2 bases at J; junction bases unmatched: 5. The germline gives CDR1 MNHNS, CDR2 SASEGT. The CDR3 is 12 residues long. CDR3 sequence (DNA): TGTGCCATCACAGGGGTTCCCTACGAGCAGTACTTC. This encodes CAITGVPYEQYF.

The chain links TRBV9 to TRBJ1-2, with TRBD1 identical over 7 bases. The V and J ends lost 4 bases and 4 bases, in that order; junction bases with no gene match: 10. CDR1 and CDR2 from the germline V gene are SGDLS and YYNGEE. This CDR3 is 15 amino acids long. The CDR3 sequence is CASSPQRTGVYGYTF. The DNA for the CDR3 is TGTGCCAGCAGCCCACAAAGGACAGGAGTCTATGGCTACACCTTC.

This clone is a singleton in its sample. This rearrangement joins TRBV2 to TRBJ2-7; TRBD2 aligns across 11 bases. CDR1 is SNHLY and CDR2 is FYNNEI in the germline V gene. V lost 4 bases and J lost 5; bases outside the gene matches: 10. The CDR3 consists of 16 residues. CDR3 in amino acids: CASSVVAGGRAHEQYF. The CDR3 DNA follows: TGTGCCAGCAGTGTGGTAGCGGGGGGGCGGGCCCACGAGCAGTACTTC.

The chain has TRBV6-5 and TRBJ1-4; the D gene is possibly TRBD1 (6 bases). The ends were cut back, 0 bases at V and 8 bases at J, with 7 bases in the middle. Germline V lookup: CDR1 MNHEY, CDR2 SVGAGI. The CDR3 is 13 amino acids. In DNA form, the CDR3 reads TGTGCCAGCAGTTACTCGAGGGGGGAAAAACTGTTTTTT. Protein product: CASSYSRGEKLFF.

The chain links TRBV5-6 to TRBJ1-6; unclear D gene. V was cut by 5 bases and J by 5 bases, with 5 bases left in between. Per the germline V gene, CDR1 is SGHDT and CDR2 is YYEEEE. This CDR3 is 12 amino acids long. DNA of the CDR3: TGTGCCAGCAGTTCCAATAATTCACCCCTCCACTTT. Translation gives CASSSNNSPLHF.

This rearrangement joins TRBV13 to TRBJ2-5; D may be TRBD2 (6 bases). Trimming pared 4 bases from V and 6 bases from J, leaving 24 bases between. Germline V gives CDR1 PRHDT, CDR2 FYEKMQ (reference sequence). This CDR3 is built from 17 residues. CDR3 amino acids: CASSYLADGTGGKTQYF. The CDR3 nucleotides read TGTGCCAGCAGCTACCTCGCGGATGGGACCGGGGGTAAGACCCAGTACTTC.

V gene TRBV6-1 combines with J gene TRBJ2-7; 7 bases agree with TRBD2. The CDR3 is 14 amino acids. The trim removed 2 bases at V and 5 bases at J, leaving 6 bases unmatched. Germline V lookup: CDR1 MNHNS, CDR2 SASEGT. The CDR3 here is CASSELGGTNEQYF. CDR3 in DNA: TGTGCCAGCAGTGAACTGGGGGGGACCAACGAGCAGTACTTC.

The chain is built from TRBV27 and TRBJ2-7, with D maybe TRBD1 (6 bases). The CDR3 length is 14 residues. Trimming took off 6 bases at V and 5 bases at J, with 17 bases between the two ends. Per germline, CDR1 MNHEY and CDR2 SMNVEV (reference sequence). CDR3 coding DNA: TGTGCCAGCAGCGAACCAGGGGAAAAGGACGAGCAGTACTTC. Translation: CASSEPGEKDEQYF.

V gene TRBV9 combines with J gene TRBJ1-2; tentative D call: TRBD1 (5 bases). The CDR3 has 14 residues. The V gene lost 4 bases and the J gene lost 5 bases, with 15 bases spanning the gap. Germline V lookup: CDR1 SGDLS, CDR2 YYNGEE. The DNA of the CDR3 is TGTGCCAGCAGCCCTCAGGACACTTATTATGGCTACACCTTC. It specifies CASSPQDTYYGYTF.

The genes are TRBV7-8 and TRBJ2-5, with 7 bases lining up with TRBD1. The trim removed 1 base at V and 4 bases at J, leaving 9 bases unmatched. The CDR3 consists of 16 residues. CDR1 SGHVS and CDR2 FQNEAQ come from the germline V gene. The chain's CDR3 is CASSLVGETGPETQYF. DNA of the CDR3: TGTGCCAGCAGCTTAGTGGGAGAGACAGGGCCAGAGACCCAGTACTTC.

The chain recombines TRBV19 with TRBJ1-5, with TRBD1 matching over 8 bases. Per germline, CDR1 LNHDA and CDR2 SQIVND (reference sequence). The V segment lost 7 bases and the J segment 3 bases; nucleotides outside the gene matches: 8. This CDR3 contains 15 residues. This CDR3 is CASNQVDRDNQPQHF. CDR3 DNA sequence: TGTGCCAGTAACCAGGTGGACAGGGACAATCAGCCCCAGCATTTT. Supplemented by reference TRBV19 and TRBJ1-5, the full variable domain reads DGGITQSPKYLFRKEGQNVTLSCEQNLNHDAMYWYRQDPGQGLRLIYYSQIVNDFQKGDIAEGYSVSREKKESFPLTVTSAQKNPTAFYLCASNQVDRDNQPQHFGDGTRLSIL.

This chain uses TRBV7-6 with TRBJ2-7; D may be TRBD2 (6 bases). Germline CDR1 is SGHVS and CDR2 is FNYEAQ. The CDR3 consists of 15 residues. V was pared by 2 bases and J by 3 bases, with 14 bases between. CDR3 sequence: CASSLSGGELYEQYF. The CDR3 nucleotides read TGTGCCAGCAGCTTATCTGGCGGGGAACTCTACGAGCAGTACTTC.

The chain combines TRBV25-1 with TRBJ1-5; the D is unclear. With 3 bases removed from V and 3 bases from J, the gap between germline ends came to 12 bases. This CDR3 comprises 15 residues. Germline V gene lookup returns CDR1 MGHDK and CDR2 SYGVNS. The CDR3 coding sequence is TGTGCCAGCAGTGAGAGGGATGGGAACAATCAGCCCCAGCATTTT. This sequence encodes CASSERDGNNQPQHF.

The chain combines TRBV9 with TRBJ2-1; a possible D gene is TRBD2 (5 bases). CDR1 and CDR2 from the germline V gene are SGDLS and YYNGEE. The CDR3 runs 12 residues. V dropped 3 bases and J dropped 12 bases, with 13 bases sitting between them. Here the CDR3 reads CASSEPFRGQFF. The CDR3 DNA follows: TGTGCCAGCAGCGAGCCGTTCCGGGGGCAGTTCTTC. Supplemented by reference TRBV9 and TRBJ2-1, the full variable domain reads DSGVTQTPKHLITATGQRVTLRCSPRSGDLSVYWYQQSLDQGLQFLIQYYNGEERAKGNILERFSAQQFPDLHSELNLSSLELGDSALYFCASSEPFRGQFFGPGTRLTVL.